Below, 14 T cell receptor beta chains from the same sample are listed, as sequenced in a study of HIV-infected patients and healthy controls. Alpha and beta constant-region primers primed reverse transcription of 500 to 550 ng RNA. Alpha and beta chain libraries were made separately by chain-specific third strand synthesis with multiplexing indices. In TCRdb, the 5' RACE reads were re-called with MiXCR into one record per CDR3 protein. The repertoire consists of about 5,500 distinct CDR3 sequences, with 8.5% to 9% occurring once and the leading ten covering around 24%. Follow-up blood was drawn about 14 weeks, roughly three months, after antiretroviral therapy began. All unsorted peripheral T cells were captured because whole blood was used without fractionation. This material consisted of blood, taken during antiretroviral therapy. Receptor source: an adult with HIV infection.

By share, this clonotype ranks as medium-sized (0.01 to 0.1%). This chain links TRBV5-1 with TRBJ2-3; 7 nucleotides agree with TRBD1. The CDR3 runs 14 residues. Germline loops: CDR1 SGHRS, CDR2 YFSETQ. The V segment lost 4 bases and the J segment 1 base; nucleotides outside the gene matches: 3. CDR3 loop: CASSPGQGTDTQYF. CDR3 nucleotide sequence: TGCGCCAGCAGCCCCGGACAGGGCACAGATACGCAGTATTTT. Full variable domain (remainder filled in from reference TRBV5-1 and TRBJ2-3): KAGVTQTPRYLIKTRGQQVTLSCSPISGHRSVSWYQQTPGQGLQFLFEYFSETQRNKGNFPGRFSGRQFSNSRSEMNVSTLELGDSALYLCASSPGQGTDTQYFGPGTRLTVL.

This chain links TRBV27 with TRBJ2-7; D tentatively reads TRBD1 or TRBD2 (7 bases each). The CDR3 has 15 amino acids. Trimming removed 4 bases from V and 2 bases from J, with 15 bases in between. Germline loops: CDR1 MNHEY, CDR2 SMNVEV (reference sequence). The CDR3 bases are TGTGCCAGCAGTTCGCCGTCAGGGGGGGCCTACGAGCAGTACTTC. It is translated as CASSSPSGGAYEQYF.

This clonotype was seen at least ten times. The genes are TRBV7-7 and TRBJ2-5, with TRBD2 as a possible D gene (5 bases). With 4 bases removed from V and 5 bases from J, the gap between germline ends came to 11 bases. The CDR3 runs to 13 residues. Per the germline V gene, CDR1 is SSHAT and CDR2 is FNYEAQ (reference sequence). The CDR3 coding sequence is TGTGCCAGCAGCTCCGGAGGTGTCGAGACCCAGTACTTC. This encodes CASSSGGVETQYF.

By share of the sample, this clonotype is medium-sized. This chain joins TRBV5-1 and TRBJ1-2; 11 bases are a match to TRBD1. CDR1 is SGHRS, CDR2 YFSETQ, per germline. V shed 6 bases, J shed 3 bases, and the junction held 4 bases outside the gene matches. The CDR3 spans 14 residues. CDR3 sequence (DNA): TGCGCCAGCAAGAGGACAGGGGGCGACTATGGCTACACCTTC. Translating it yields CASKRTGGDYGYTF.

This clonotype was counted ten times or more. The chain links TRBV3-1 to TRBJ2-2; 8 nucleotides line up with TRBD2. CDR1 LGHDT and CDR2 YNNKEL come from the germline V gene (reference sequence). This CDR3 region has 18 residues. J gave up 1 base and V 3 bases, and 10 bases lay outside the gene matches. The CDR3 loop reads CASSHILRSGGNTGELFF. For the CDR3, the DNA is TGTGCCAGCAGCCATATCCTAAGGAGCGGGGGGAACACCGGGGAGCTGTTTTTT. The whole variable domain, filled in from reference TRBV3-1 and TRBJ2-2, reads DTAVSQTPKYLVTQMGNDKSIKCEQNLGHDTMYWYKQDSKKFLKIMFSYNNKELIINETVPNRFSPKSPDKAHLNLHINSLELGDSAVYFCASSHILRSGGNTGELFFGEGSRLTVL.

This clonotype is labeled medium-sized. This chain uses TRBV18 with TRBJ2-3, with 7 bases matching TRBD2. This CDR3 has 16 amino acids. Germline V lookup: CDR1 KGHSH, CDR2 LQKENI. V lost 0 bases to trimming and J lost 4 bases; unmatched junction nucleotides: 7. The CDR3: CASSPPSGIGADTQYF. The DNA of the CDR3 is TGTGCCAGCTCACCACCCAGCGGGATTGGCGCAGATACGCAGTATTTT.

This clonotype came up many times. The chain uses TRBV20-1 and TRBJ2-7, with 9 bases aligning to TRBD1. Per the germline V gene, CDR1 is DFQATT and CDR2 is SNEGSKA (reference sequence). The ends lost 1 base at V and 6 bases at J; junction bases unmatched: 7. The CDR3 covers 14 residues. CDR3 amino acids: CSARGTGDYGEQYF. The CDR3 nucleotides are TGCAGTGCTAGAGGGACAGGGGACTACGGCGAGCAGTACTTC.

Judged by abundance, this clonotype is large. The CDR3 loop reads CASSLGPHYEQYF. The CDR3 bases are TGTGCCAGCAGCTTAGGACCGCACTACGAGCAGTACTTC. The rearrangement uses TRBV7-2 and TRBJ2-7; D remains unclear. Germline-derived CDR1 and CDR2 are SGHTA and FQGNSA. V was pared by 1 base and J by 3 bases, with 7 bases between. The CDR3 length is 13 residues.

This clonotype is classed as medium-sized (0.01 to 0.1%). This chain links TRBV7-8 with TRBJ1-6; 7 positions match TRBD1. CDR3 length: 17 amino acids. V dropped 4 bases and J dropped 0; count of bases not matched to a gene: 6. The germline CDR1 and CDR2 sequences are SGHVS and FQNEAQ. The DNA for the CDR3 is TGTGCCAGCAGCTCCCGGGACAGCCTCTCCTATAATTCACCCCTCCACTTT. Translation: CASSSRDSLSYNSPLHF.

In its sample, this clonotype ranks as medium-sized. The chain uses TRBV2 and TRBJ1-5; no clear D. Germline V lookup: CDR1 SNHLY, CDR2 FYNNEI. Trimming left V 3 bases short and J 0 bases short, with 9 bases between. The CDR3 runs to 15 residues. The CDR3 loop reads CASSDRVISNQPQHF. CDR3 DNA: TGTGCCAGCAGTGATCGGGTAATTAGCAATCAGCCCCAGCATTTT.

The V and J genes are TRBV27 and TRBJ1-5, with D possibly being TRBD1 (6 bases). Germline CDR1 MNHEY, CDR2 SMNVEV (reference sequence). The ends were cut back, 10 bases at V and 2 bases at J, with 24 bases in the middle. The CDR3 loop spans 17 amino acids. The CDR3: CATAPGQLKGGNQPQHF. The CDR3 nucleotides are TGTGCCACCGCTCCGGGACAACTCAAGGGGGGCAATCAGCCCCAGCATTTT.

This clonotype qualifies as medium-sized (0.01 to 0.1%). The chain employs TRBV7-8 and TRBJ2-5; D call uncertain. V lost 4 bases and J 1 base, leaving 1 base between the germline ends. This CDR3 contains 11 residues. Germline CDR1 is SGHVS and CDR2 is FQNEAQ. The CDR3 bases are TGTGCCAGCAGCTCCCAAGAGACCCAGTACTTC. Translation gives CASSSQETQYF.

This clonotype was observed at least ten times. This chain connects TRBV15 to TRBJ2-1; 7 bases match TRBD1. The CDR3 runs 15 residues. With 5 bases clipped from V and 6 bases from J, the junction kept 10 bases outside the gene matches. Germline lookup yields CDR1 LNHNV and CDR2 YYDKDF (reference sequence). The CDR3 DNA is TGTGCCACCAGCTCCCGAGACAGGGCGGCCAATGAGCAGTTCTTC. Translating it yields CATSSRDRAANEQFF.

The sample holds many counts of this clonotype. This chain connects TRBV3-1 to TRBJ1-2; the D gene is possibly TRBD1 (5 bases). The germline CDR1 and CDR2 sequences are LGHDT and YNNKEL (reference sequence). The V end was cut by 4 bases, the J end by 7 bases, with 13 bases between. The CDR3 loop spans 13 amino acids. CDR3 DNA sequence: TGTGCCAGCAGCCGGGGGATGGAGGGTGGCTACACCTTC. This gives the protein CASSRGMEGGYTF.